Sequencing of this T cell receptor (beta chain) was carried out in a study of control samples from healthy donors and cancer patients. Sequencing was performed with immunoSEQ multiplex PCR; in TCRdb, only in-frame clones are kept and a portion is missing. The sample includes some 120,000 clones, around 86% of them seen just once. This clone was recorded a few times. At the DNA level, this CDR3 is encoded by other sequences in the same sample as well. The source material was blood. The clonotype originates from a man aged 40-50 years in good health.

DNA of the CDR3: TGTGCCAGCAGTTACTCGACGGGCGGACCGAACTATGGCTACACCTTC. Its protein is CASSYSTGGPNYGYTF. The chain joins TRBV6-6 to TRBJ1-2; D not certain. The CDR3 covers 16 residues. CDR1 and CDR2 (germline): MNHNY, SVGAGI (reference sequence). The ends were cut back, 0 bases at V and 2 bases at J, with 13 bases in the middle.